Here is one T cell receptor beta chain with its context. Its target is unknown. Germline trimming cut 7 bases from V and 5 bases from J; bases unmatched to any gene: 4. CDR3 length: 13 amino acids. This entry is derived from a study of T-cell memory formation after mild COVID-19. The study's findings and limits: CD4+ contracting clones were mainly CM and EM; CD8+ ones, EMRA.

TCRdb independently ran MiXCR on the 5' RACE reads; one entry per CDR3 protein. The sample yields around 300,000 distinct CDR3 sequences, 18% seen once. V usage is TRBV12-3 or TRBV12-4 and J usage is TRBJ1-5, with 8 nucleotides matching TRBD1. The specimen was PBMCs or a T cell subset sorted from them (not recorded which). The TCR sequence derives from a man younger than 35 who had mild COVID-19 (a few samples of this study predate the infection). Cell type and time point are not known. The CDR3 spells CASTLQGDQPQHF. DNA of the CDR3: TGTGCCAGCACCTTACAGGGGGATCAGCCCCAGCATTTT.